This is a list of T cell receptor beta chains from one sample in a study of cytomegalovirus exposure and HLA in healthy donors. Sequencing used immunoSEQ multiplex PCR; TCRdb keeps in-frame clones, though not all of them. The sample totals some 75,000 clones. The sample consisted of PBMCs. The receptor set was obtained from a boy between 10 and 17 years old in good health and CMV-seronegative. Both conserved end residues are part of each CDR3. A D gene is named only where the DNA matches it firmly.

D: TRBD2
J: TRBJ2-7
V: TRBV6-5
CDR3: CASSFGTSNYEQYF
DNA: TGTGCCAGCAGTTTCGGGACTAGTAACTACGAGCAGTACTTC

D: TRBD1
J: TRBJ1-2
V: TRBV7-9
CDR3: CASSLDGTGNGYTF
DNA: TGTGCCAGCAGCTTGGACGGGACAGGGAATGGCTACACCTTC

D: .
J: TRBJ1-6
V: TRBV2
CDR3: CASTDTARVSPLHF
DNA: TGTGCCAGCACGGACACCGCTCGAGTCTCACCCCTCCACTTT

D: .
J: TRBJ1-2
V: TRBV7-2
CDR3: CASSSGEGFGYTF
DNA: TGTGCCAGCAGCTCAGGGGAAGGGTTCGGCTACACCTTC

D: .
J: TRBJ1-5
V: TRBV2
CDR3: CASSEGPPQHF
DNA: TGTGCCAGCAGTGAAGGGCCGCCCCAGCATTTT

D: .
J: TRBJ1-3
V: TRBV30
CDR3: CAWSPAFVSGNTIYF
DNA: TGTGCCTGGAGTCCTGCGTTCGTCTCTGGAAACACCATATATTTT

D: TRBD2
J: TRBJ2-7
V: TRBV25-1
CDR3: CASSGGLAGSEQYF
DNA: TGTGCCAGCAGTGGGGGACTAGCGGGAAGCGAGCAGTACTTC

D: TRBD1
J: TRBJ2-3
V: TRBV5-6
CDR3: CASSPGQGASTDTQYF
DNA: TGTGCCAGCAGCCCAGGACAGGGGGCTTCCACAGATACGCAGTATTTT

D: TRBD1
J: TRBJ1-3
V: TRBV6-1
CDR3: CASETGTGGNTIYF
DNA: TGTGCCTCCGAAACAGGGACAGGTGGAAACACCATATATTTT

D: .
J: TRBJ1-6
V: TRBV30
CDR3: CAWSVGGGDSPLHF
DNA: TGTGCCTGGAGTGTAGGGGGTGGCGATTCACCCCTACACTTT

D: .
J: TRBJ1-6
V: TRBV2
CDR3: CASSERGFSDSPLHF
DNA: TGTGCCAGCAGTGAGCGGGGGTTTAGTGATTCACCCCTCCACTTT

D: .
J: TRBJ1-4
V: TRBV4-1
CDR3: CASSQDRGASNEKLFF
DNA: TGCGCCAGCAGCCAGGACCGCGGGGCCTCTAATGAAAAACTGTTTTTT

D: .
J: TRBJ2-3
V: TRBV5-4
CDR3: CASSLGLASTDTQYF
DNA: TGTGCCAGCAGCTTAGGGCTAGCGAGCACAGATACGCAGTATTTT

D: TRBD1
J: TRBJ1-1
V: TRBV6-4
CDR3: CASREQGLNTEAFF
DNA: TGTGCCAGCAGGGAACAGGGGCTGAACACTGAAGCTTTCTTT

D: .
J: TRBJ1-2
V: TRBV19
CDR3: CASSGGPVAYGYTF
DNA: TGTGCCAGTAGCGGGGGGCCCGTCGCCTATGGCTACACCTTC

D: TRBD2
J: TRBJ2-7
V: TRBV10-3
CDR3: CAISESGAAGGEQYF
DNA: TGTGCCATCAGTGAGTCTGGAGCGGCGGGAGGCGAGCAGTACTTC

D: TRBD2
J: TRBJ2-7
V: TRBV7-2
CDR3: CASSHRTSGTYEQYF
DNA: TGTGCCAGCAGTCATAGGACTAGCGGTACCTACGAGCAGTACTTC

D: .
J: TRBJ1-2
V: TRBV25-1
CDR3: CASSESRTVGDGYTF
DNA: TGTGCCAGCAGTGAATCCCGGACAGTAGGTGATGGCTACACCTTC

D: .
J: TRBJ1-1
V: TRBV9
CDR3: CASSAQPQDTEAFF
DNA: TGTGCCAGCAGCGCACAACCTCAGGACACTGAAGCTTTCTTT

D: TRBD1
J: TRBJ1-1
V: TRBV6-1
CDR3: CASSVRDRARAFF
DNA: TGTGCCAGCAGTGTTAGGGACAGGGCAAGAGCTTTCTTT

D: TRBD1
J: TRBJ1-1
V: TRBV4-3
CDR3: CASSRDRVNTEAFF
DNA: TGCGCCAGCAGCCGGGACAGAGTGAACACTGAAGCTTTCTTT

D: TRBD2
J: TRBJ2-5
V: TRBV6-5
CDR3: CASSYMASGSEETQYF
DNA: TGTGCCAGCAGTTACATGGCTAGCGGGTCTGAAGAGACCCAGTACTTC

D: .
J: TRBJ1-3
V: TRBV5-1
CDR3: CASSLVGVSGNTIYF
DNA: TGCGCCAGCAGCTTGGTGGGAGTCTCTGGAAACACCATATATTTT

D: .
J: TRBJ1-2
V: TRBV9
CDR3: CASSARTNYGYTF
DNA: TGTGCCAGCAGCGCGCGGACTAACTATGGCTACACCTTC

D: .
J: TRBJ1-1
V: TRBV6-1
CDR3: CASRNDTEAFF
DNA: TGTGCCAGCCGTAATGACACTGAAGCTTTCTTT

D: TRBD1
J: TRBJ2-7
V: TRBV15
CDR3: CATSRDGTGEDEQYF
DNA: TGTGCCACCAGCAGAGACGGGACAGGGGAAGACGAGCAGTACTTC

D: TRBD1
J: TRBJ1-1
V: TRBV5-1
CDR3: CASSSDRGAEAFF
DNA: TGCGCCAGCAGCTCAGACAGGGGAGCTGAAGCTTTCTTT

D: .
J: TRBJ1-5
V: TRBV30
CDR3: CAWSQAGNQPQHF
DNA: TGTGCCTGGAGTCAGGCTGGCAATCAGCCCCAGCATTTT

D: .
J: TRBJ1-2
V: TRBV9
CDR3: CASSVVGDHYGYTF
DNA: TGTGCCAGCAGCGTTGTAGGGGATCACTATGGCTACACCTTC

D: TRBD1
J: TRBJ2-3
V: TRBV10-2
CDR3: CASSRQGKDTQYF
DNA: TGCGCCAGCAGTCGACAGGGGAAGGATACGCAGTATTTT

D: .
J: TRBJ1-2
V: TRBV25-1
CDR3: CASSQGYGGYTF
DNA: TGTGCCAGCTCCCAGGGGTACGGTGGCTACACCTTC

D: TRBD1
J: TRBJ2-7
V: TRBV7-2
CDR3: CASSFYEGAGEQYF
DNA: TGTGCCAGCAGCTTCTACGAGGGGGCGGGCGAGCAGTACTTC

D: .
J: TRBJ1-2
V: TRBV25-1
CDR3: CASSELPDYGYTF
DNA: TGTGCCAGCAGTGAACTGCCAGACTATGGCTACACCTTC

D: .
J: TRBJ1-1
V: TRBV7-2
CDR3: CASSLARRNTEAFF
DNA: TGTGCCAGCAGCTTAGCGCGGCGAAACACTGAAGCTTTCTTT

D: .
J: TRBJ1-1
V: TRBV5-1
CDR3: CASSYGGVDTEAFF
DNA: TGCGCCAGCAGCTACGGGGGGGTCGACACTGAAGCTTTCTTT

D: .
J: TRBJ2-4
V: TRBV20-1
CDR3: CSARGPGEYF
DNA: TGCAGTGCTAGAGGGCCCGGGGAGTACTTC

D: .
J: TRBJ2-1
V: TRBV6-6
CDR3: CASSQGSNEQFF
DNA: TGTGCCAGCAGTCAGGGTTCCAATGAGCAGTTCTTC

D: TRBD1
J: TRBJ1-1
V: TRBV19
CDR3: CASSLTGRPEAFF
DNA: TGTGCCAGTAGTTTGACAGGGAGGCCTGAAGCTTTCTTT

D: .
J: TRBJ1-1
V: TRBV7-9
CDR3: CASSFEGGGRNEAFF
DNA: TGTGCCAGCAGCTTTGAGGGAGGGGGAAGGAATGAAGCTTTCTTT

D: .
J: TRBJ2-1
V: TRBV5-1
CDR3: CASSPERVASAGEQFF
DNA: TGCGCCAGCAGCCCGGAGAGGGTAGCTTCCGCCGGTGAGCAGTTCTTC

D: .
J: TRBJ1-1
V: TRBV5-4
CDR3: CASSFWHYNTEAFF
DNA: TGTGCCAGCAGCTTCTGGCACTACAACACTGAAGCTTTCTTT

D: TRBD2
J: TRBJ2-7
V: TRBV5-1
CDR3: CASRGSSYEQYF
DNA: TGCGCCAGCCGCGGGAGTTCCTACGAGCAGTACTTC

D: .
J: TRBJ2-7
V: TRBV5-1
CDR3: CASSLPPALTYEQYF
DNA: TGCGCCAGCAGCTTGCCCCCTGCGTTAACCTACGAGCAGTACTTC

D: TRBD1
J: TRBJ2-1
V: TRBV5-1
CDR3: CASSLVTGDYNEQFF
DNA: TGCGCCAGCAGCTTGGTGACAGGGGACTACAATGAGCAGTTCTTC

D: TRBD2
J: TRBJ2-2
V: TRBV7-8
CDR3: CASSHSGRPTGELFF
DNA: TGTGCCAGCAGCCATAGCGGGAGGCCGACCGGGGAGCTGTTTTTT

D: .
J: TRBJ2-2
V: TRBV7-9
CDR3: CASSSGHTNTGELFF
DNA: TGTGCCAGCAGCTCGGGACATACGAACACCGGGGAGCTGTTTTTT

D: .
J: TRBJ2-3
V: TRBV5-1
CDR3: CASSLLDTQYF
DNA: TGCGCCAGCAGCTTGCTAGATACGCAGTATTTT

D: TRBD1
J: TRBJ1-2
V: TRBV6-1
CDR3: CASINRGITYGYTF
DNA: TGTGCCAGCATTAACAGGGGGATTACCTATGGCTACACCTTC

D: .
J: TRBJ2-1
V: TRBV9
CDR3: CASSVDFGSRRFF
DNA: TGTGCCAGCAGCGTAGATTTTGGTAGTCGTCGGTTCTTC

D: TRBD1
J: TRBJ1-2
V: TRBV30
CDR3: CAWSVHRGQGGYTF
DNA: TGTGCCTGGAGTGTACACAGGGGGCAGGGTGGCTACACCTTC

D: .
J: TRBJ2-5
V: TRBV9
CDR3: CASSAGRYSWEETQYF
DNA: TGTGCCAGCAGCGCTGGTAGGTACAGCTGGGAGGAGACCCAGTACTTC

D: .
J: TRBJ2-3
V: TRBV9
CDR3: CASSLSGERRSTDTQYF
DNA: TGTGCCAGCAGCCTGTCCGGGGAAAGGCGAAGCACAGATACGCAGTATTTT

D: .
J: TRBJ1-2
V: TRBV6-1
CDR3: CASSDVGVIDYGYTF
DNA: TGTGCCAGCAGTGATGTCGGGGTGATAGACTATGGCTACACCTTC